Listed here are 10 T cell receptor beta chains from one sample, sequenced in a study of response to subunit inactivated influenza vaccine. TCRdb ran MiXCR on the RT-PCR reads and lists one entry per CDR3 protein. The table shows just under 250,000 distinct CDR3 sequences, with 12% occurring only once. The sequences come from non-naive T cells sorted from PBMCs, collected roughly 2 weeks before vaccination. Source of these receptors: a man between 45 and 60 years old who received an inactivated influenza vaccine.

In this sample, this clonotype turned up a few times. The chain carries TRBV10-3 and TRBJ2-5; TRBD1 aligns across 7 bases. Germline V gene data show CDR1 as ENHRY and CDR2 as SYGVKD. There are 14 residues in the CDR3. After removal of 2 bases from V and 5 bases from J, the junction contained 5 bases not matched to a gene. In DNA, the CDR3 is TGTGCCATCAGTGAGGACAGGGCCAGGGAGACCCAGTACTTC. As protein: CAISEDRARETQYF.

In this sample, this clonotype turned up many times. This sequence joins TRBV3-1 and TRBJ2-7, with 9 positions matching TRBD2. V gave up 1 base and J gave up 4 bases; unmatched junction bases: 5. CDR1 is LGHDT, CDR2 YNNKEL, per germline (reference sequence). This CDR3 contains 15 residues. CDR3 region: CASSQVLAGTYEQYF. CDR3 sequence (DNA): TGTGCCAGCAGCCAAGTTCTAGCGGGGACGTACGAGCAGTACTTC.

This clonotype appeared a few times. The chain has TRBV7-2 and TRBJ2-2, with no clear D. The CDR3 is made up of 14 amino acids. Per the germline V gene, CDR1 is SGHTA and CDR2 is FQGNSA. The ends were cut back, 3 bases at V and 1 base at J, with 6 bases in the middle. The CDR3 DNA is TGTGCCAGCAGCTTTATTCAGAACACCGGGGAGCTGTTTTTT. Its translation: CASSFIQNTGELFF.

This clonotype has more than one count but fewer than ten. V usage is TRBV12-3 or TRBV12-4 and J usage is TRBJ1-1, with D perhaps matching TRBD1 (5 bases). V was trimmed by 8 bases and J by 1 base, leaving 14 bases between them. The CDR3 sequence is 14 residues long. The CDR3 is CASCLRQGNTEAFF. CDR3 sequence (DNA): TGTGCCAGCTGTCTACGCCAGGGGAACACTGAAGCTTTCTTT.

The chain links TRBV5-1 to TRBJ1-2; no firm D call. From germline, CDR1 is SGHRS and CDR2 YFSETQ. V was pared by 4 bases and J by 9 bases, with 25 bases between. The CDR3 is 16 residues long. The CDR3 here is CASSPQFSLSSMSYTF. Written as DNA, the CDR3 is TGCGCCAGCAGCCCCCAGTTCTCTCTCTCTTCTATGAGCTACACCTTC.

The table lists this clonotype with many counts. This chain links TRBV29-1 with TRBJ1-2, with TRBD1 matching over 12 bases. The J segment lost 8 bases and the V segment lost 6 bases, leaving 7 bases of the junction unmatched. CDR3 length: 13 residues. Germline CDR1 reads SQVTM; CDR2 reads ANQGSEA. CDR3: CSVGTGGLGGYTF. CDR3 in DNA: TGCAGCGTAGGGACAGGGGGCCTAGGAGGCTACACCTTC. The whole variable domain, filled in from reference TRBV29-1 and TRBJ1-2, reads SAVISQKPSRDICQRGTSLTIQCQVDSQVTMMFWYRQQPGQSLTLIATANQGSEATYESGFVIDKFPISRPNLTFSTLTVSNMSPEDSSIYLCSVGTGGLGGYTFGSGTRLTVV.

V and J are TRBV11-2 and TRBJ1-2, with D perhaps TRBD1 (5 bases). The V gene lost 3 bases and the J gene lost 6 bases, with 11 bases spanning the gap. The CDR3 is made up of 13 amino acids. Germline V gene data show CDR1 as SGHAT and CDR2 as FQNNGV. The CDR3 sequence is CASSFGGKDGYTF. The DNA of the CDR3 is TGTGCCAGCAGCTTTGGGGGGAAGGATGGCTACACCTTC.

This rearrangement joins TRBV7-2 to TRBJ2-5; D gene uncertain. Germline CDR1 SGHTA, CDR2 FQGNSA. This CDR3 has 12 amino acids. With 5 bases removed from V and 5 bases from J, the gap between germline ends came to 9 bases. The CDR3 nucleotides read TGTGCCAGCAGCACCCCCGGGGAGACCCAGTACTTC. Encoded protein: CASSTPGETQYF.

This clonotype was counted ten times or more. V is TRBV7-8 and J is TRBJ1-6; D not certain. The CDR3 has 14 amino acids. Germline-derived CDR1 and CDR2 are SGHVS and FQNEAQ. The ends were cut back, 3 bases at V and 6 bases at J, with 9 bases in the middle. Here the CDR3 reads CASSFRERNSPLHF. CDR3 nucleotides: TGTGCCAGCAGCTTCAGAGAACGTAATTCACCCCTCCACTTT.

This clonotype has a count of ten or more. DNA for the CDR3: TGTGCCAGCAGAAATGGACAGGGGGGCGGTCAGCCCCAGCATTTT. Amino acid sequence: CASRNGQGGGQPQHF. The chain recombines TRBV28 with TRBJ1-5, with 10 bases matching TRBD1. Germline CDR1 and CDR2: MDHEN and SYDVKM. This CDR3 has 15 residues. V shed 6 bases, J shed 6 bases, and the junction held 8 bases outside the gene matches.